Below are 32 T cell receptor beta chains sequenced from a single sample in a study of post-analysis software for immune sequencing data. General study results and limits: Compared with controls, patients had more of about 5 TRBV segments, including TRBV5-6, TRBV5-1 and TRBV20-1.

Unique molecular identifiers tagged the TCR beta cDNA libraries. MiXCR, applied by TCRdb to the PCR reads, yields one record per CDR3 protein. The sample includes hundreds of thousands of distinct CDR3 sequences, less than 45% of them seen just once. Their recognized antigens are unknown. Input material: blood. All receptors come from a girl aged 5-17 years with multiple sclerosis.

The chain couples TRBV7-9 to TRBJ2-5; TRBD2 might be the D (5 bases). The assigned J gene may be wrong: the sequence end matches TRBJ2-7 better. Germline CDR1 SEHNR, CDR2 FQNEAQ (reference sequence). The CDR3 runs 14 residues. CDR3: CASSSAGVGDEQYF. For the CDR3, the DNA is TGTGCCAGCAGCTCCGCCGGGGTCGGCGACGAGCAGTACTTC.

The V gene is TRBV5-4, the J gene TRBJ1-1, with D tentatively TRBD1 (6 bases). In germline, CDR1 is SGHNT, CDR2 YYREEE (reference sequence). This CDR3 has 14 residues. V was pared by 4 bases and J by 1 base, with 11 bases between. The CDR3, as DNA: TGTGCCAGCAGCGAGGCCAGGGGGAACACTGAAGCTTTCTTT. It encodes CASSEARGNTEAFF.

This clonotype has more than one count but fewer than ten. The J gene is TRBJ2-1, the V gene TRBV29-1; TRBD1 matches 7 bases. Trimming removed 7 bases from V and 5 bases from J; junction bases left unmatched: 14. Per the germline V gene, CDR1 is SQVTM and CDR2 is ANQGSEA. The length of the CDR3 is 15 residues. CDR3 DNA sequence: TGCAGCGCCACCGCCCGGGACAGAGCCAACAATGAGCAGTTCTTC. This sequence encodes CSATARDRANNEQFF.

The chain uses TRBV10-3 and TRBJ2-5; 13 positions agree with TRBD2. Germline V gives CDR1 ENHRY, CDR2 SYGVKD. CDR3 length: 16 residues. V trimming: 4 bases; J trimming: 2 bases; junction bases outside the gene matches: 4. CDR3 in amino acids: CAISGGLAGVQETQYF. In DNA form, the CDR3 reads TGTGCCATCAGTGGCGGACTAGCGGGAGTTCAAGAGACCCAGTACTTC.

This clonotype has only a few counts. The DNA of the CDR3 is TGTGCCAGCAGTTCCTGGACAGACAATGAGCAGTTCTTC. The encoded protein is CASSSWTDNEQFF. V is TRBV12-3 or TRBV12-4 and J is TRBJ2-1; weak D call: TRBD1 (6 bases). Trimming pared 4 bases from V and 5 bases from J, leaving 9 bases between. This CDR3 is built from 13 residues.

The sample holds a few counts of this clonotype. The CDR3 DNA is TGCACCCCCGAGTACAGGGCCTACGAGCAGTACTTC. This encodes CTPEYRAYEQYF. The V and J genes are TRBV20-1 and TRBJ2-7, with a possible D match to TRBD1 (6 bases). CDR1 and CDR2 (germline): DFQATT, SNEGSKA (reference sequence). This CDR3 is built from 12 residues.

The chain uses TRBV4-1 and TRBJ1-4, with 9 nucleotides matching TRBD1. Germline V gives CDR1 MGHRA, CDR2 YSYEKL. With 1 base clipped from V and 6 bases from J, the junction kept 3 bases outside the gene matches. This CDR3 has 15 amino acids. CDR3 in amino acids: CASSQVQGADEKLFF. The CDR3 nucleotides are TGCGCCAGCAGCCAAGTACAGGGGGCGGATGAAAAACTGTTTTTT.

This chain uses TRBV20-1 with TRBJ1-1; D unresolved. V lost 0 bases to trimming and J lost 4 bases, with 15 bases between them. The CDR3 length is 15 residues. The germline V gene encodes CDR1 DFQATT and CDR2 SNEGSKA (reference sequence). Here the CDR3 reads CSARDLGRECTEAFF. The DNA of the CDR3 is TGCAGTGCTAGAGATCTAGGCAGAGAGTGCACTGAAGCTTTCTTT.

This sequence joins TRBV27 and TRBJ2-1; D is uncertain. V was trimmed by 2 bases and J by 10 bases, leaving 18 bases between them. Germline V gene lookup returns CDR1 MNHEY and CDR2 SMNVEV (reference sequence). CDR3 size: 15 residues. The CDR3 sequence is CASSLRGVGLREQFF. DNA of the CDR3: TGTGCCAGCAGTTTAAGAGGAGTGGGATTGCGGGAGCAGTTCTTC.

The chain employs TRBV12-3 or TRBV12-4 and TRBJ1-1, with 8 bases matching TRBD1. The V gene end was trimmed by 6 bases and the J gene end by 4 bases; junction bases not matched to a gene: 4. CDR3 length: 13 residues. The CDR3: CASSPDRVTEAFF. The DNA of the CDR3 is TGTGCCAGCAGCCCGGACAGGGTCACTGAAGCTTTCTTT.

The table lists this clonotype with a few counts. The chain links TRBV6-1 to TRBJ2-1, with TRBD1 matching over 8 bases. The CDR3 consists of 13 residues. Germline CDR1 is MNHNS and CDR2 is SASEGT. V dropped 6 bases and J dropped 12; count of bases not matched to a gene: 10. This CDR3 reads CASSQGQVGLQFF. CDR3 DNA sequence: TGTGCCAGCAGCCAGGGACAGGTGGGGCTGCAGTTCTTC.

This chain uses TRBV15 with TRBJ2-1; 9 bases are shared with TRBD2. V lost 6 bases and J lost 6; bases outside the gene matches: 12. This CDR3 is built from 16 residues. Germline lookup yields CDR1 LNHNV and CDR2 YYDKDF (reference sequence). DNA of the CDR3: TGTGCCACCAGTGGGCTCGAGCGGGAGGTGCGCAATGAGCAGTTCTTC. Its protein product is CATSGLEREVRNEQFF.

The rearrangement joins TRBV12-3 or TRBV12-4 to TRBJ2-7; D is unresolved. CDR3 length equals 13 residues. V was clipped by 3 bases and J by 2 bases, with 8 bases between them. The CDR3 reads CASSFTTPYEQYF. The CDR3 DNA sequence: TGTGCCAGCAGTTTTACCACCCCCTACGAGCAGTACTTC.

The V call is TRBV5-1, the J call TRBJ2-3; D is perhaps TRBD1 (6 bases). V shed 0 bases and J shed 5 bases, with 10 bases lying between them. CDR3 length: 14 residues. Germline CDR1 and CDR2: SGHRS and YFSETQ. The CDR3 coding sequence is TGCGCCAGCAGCTTGGGGACAGAGGGAGATACGCAGTATTTT. Translating gives CASSLGTEGDTQYF.

The chain combines TRBV5-1 with TRBJ2-5, with D perhaps TRBD1 or TRBD2 (6 bases each). The V end was cut by 6 bases, the J end by 6 bases, with 18 bases between. Germline V gene lookup returns CDR1 SGHRS and CDR2 YFSETQ. The CDR3 contains 14 residues. CDR3 loop: CASNADSGGQTQYF. Written as DNA, the CDR3 is TGCGCCAGCAATGCGGACAGTGGAGGGCAGACCCAGTACTTC.

This clonotype was picked up a small number of times. This chain links TRBV30 with TRBJ2-1; D perhaps matches TRBD1 (6 bases). Germline CDR1 GTSNPN, CDR2 SVGIG (reference sequence). This CDR3 has 13 amino acids. Trimming took off 4 bases at V and 0 bases at J, with 7 bases between the two ends. The CDR3 protein is CAWNRDSYNEQFF. For the CDR3, the DNA is TGTGCCTGGAACAGGGACTCCTACAATGAGCAGTTCTTC.

V gene TRBV20-1 combines with J gene TRBJ1-5, with TRBD1 matching over 8 bases. After removal of 6 bases from V and 4 bases from J, the junction contained 8 bases not matched to a gene. The CDR3 spans 14 residues. CDR1 and CDR2 (germline): DFQATT, SNEGSKA (reference sequence). CDR3 protein: CSAFQGAQNQPQHF. In DNA, the CDR3 is TGCAGTGCATTCCAGGGGGCTCAAAATCAGCCCCAGCATTTT.

The genes are TRBV4-1 and TRBJ2-4; D possibly uses TRBD1 or TRBD2 (5 bases each). The CDR3 extends over 17 amino acids. The germline gives CDR1 MGHRA, CDR2 YSYEKL. Deletions cut 0 bases from V and 1 base from J, with 13 bases between. CDR3 protein: CASSQEGESVAKNIQYF. DNA for the CDR3: TGCGCCAGCAGCCAAGAAGGGGAGTCGGTTGCCAAAAACATTCAGTACTTC.

J is TRBJ1-2 and V is TRBV7-3; D is ambiguous. The CDR3 totals 15 residues. Trimming removed 5 bases at V and 7 bases at J, with 20 bases between. Germline V gene sequence: CDR1 SGHTA, CDR2 FQGTGA. This CDR3 reads CASSPGSALRVGYTF. The CDR3 region has the DNA TGTGCCAGCAGCCCTGGATCAGCCCTGAGGGTTGGCTACACCTTC.

The rearrangement links TRBV7-2 to TRBJ2-7, with TRBD1 as a possible D gene (5 bases). Looked up from germline, CDR1 is SGHTA and CDR2 is FQGNSA. The CDR3 runs 14 residues. V shed 5 bases and J shed 4 bases, with 15 bases lying between them. The CDR3 protein is CASSTQEMRYEQYF. The CDR3 DNA reads TGTGCCAGCAGCACACAGGAGATGAGATACGAGCAGTACTTC.

The sample holds a few counts of this clonotype. The V call is TRBV7-3, the J call TRBJ2-7; a weak D match, TRBD1 (6 bases). Germline-derived CDR1 and CDR2 are SGHTA and FQGTGA. This CDR3 region has 13 residues. V was clipped by 5 bases and J by 2 bases, with 10 bases between them. In DNA form, the CDR3 reads TGTGCCAGCAGCGTCCGGGACACCTACGAGCAGTACTTC. Translation gives CASSVRDTYEQYF.

This clonotype was seen more than once but under ten times. J is TRBJ2-1 and V is TRBV16, with D perhaps matching TRBD2 (5 bases). The V gene lost 3 bases and the J gene lost 5 bases, with 8 bases spanning the gap. CDR3 size: 13 residues. CDR1 and CDR2 (germline): KGHSY, FQNENV. The CDR3 region is CASSHSGNNEQFF. Written as DNA, the CDR3 is TGTGCCAGCAGCCATTCGGGAAACAATGAGCAGTTCTTC.

This clonotype was counted only a few times. A read error may produce the germline difference seen at one junction end. The J gene is TRBJ2-3, the V gene TRBV7-8; D gene ambiguous. CDR1 SGHVS and CDR2 FQNEAQ come from the germline V gene. The CDR3 is 13 amino acids. For the CDR3, the DNA is TGTGCCAGCAGCTCTCTCAGCACGGATACGCAGTATTTT. This gives the protein CASSSLSTDTQYF.

A few counts support this clonotype. The chain uses TRBV4-1 and TRBJ2-7; the D gene is possibly TRBD2 (5 bases). Germline loops: CDR1 MGHRA, CDR2 YSYEKL. Trimming cost V 0 bases and J 3 bases, with 15 bases left between them. This CDR3 has 16 residues. CDR3 nucleotides: TGCGCCAGCAGCCAAGAATGGCAGGACGGGATCTACGAGCAGTACTTC. Amino acids: CASSQEWQDGIYEQYF.

The chain joins TRBV5-1 to TRBJ1-1; maybe TRBD1 (5 bases). Germline-derived CDR1 and CDR2 are SGHRS and YFSETQ. The CDR3 runs 15 residues. The V end lost 1 base, the J end lost 1 base, and 11 bases lay between the germline ends. Here the CDR3 DNA reads TGCGCCAGCAGCTTGCAGGGAACCTCGAACACTGAAGCTTTCTTT. Its protein is CASSLQGTSNTEAFF.

V usage is TRBV6-5 and J usage is TRBJ2-7; maybe TRBD1 (5 bases). The germline gives CDR1 MNHEY, CDR2 SVGAGI. The length of the CDR3 is 15 residues. Trimming cost V 6 bases and J 0 bases, with 15 bases left between them. CDR3 sequence reads: CASSPTGRSSYEQYF. As DNA, the CDR3 is TGTGCCAGCAGCCCTACAGGCAGAAGCTCCTACGAGCAGTACTTC.

This chain joins TRBV9 and TRBJ2-1, with 9 bases identical to TRBD2. CDR3 size: 17 residues. Looked up from germline, CDR1 is SGDLS and CDR2 is YYNGEE. V dropped 0 bases and J dropped 7; count of bases not matched to a gene: 11. The DNA of the CDR3 is TGTGCCAGCAGCGTAGGAAATCTAGCGGGAAAGATGAATGAGCAGTTCTTC. It translates to CASSVGNLAGKMNEQFF.

In this sample, this clonotype turned up a few times. V usage is TRBV20-1 and J usage is TRBJ2-1, with 10 bases matching TRBD1. CDR1 and CDR2 from the germline V gene are DFQATT and SNEGSKA (reference sequence). J was trimmed by 4 bases and V by 1 base; bases with no gene match: 7. There are 16 residues in the CDR3. DNA for the CDR3: TGCAGTGCTAGAGCAGGACAGGGGGGAAATTACAATGAGCAGTTCTTC. Translated, it gives CSARAGQGGNYNEQFF.

The chain recombines TRBV20-1 with TRBJ2-5; tentatively, D is TRBD2 (5 bases). Germline CDR1 and CDR2: DFQATT and SNEGSKA (reference sequence). CDR3 length equals 14 residues. V was pared by 5 bases and J by 1 base, with 14 bases between. The CDR3 region has the DNA TGCAGTGCTGGCGGGCACCCCGGCCAAGAGACCCAGTACTTC. Translated: CSAGGHPGQETQYF.

The gene calls are TRBV19 and TRBJ2-5; TRBD1 is a possible D gene (5 bases). Germline loops: CDR1 LNHDA, CDR2 SQIVND (reference sequence). CDR3 length: 16 residues. The V end was cut by 6 bases, the J end by 5 bases, with 22 bases between. CDR3 sequence: CASSPLQGREEETQYF. Written as DNA, the CDR3 is TGTGCCAGTAGCCCACTTCAGGGCAGAGAGGAGGAGACCCAGTACTTC.

In its sample, this clonotype was seen a few times. The chain couples TRBV12-3 or TRBV12-4 to TRBJ2-7, with unresolved D. With 6 bases removed from V and 0 bases from J, the gap between germline ends came to 12 bases. The CDR3 has 14 amino acids. As DNA, the CDR3 is TGTGCCAGCAGCCAGGACGGTACCTCCTACGAGCAGTACTTC. The encoded protein is CASSQDGTSYEQYF.

This clonotype appeared a few times. The J gene is TRBJ1-2, the V gene TRBV12-3 or TRBV12-4, with D perhaps TRBD1 (6 bases). The CDR3 is 13 amino acids. V was clipped by 6 bases and J by 4 bases, with 12 bases between them. The DNA for the CDR3 is TGTGCCAGCAGCCAGGGGACTTCCTATGGCTACACCTTC. Its translation: CASSQGTSYGYTF.